These 16 T cell receptor beta chains were all obtained from the same sample, sequenced in a study of T cells after posttransplantation cyclophosphamide. Busulfan-fludarabine conditioning, marrow transplant, and cyclophosphamide on days +3 and +4 were administered. Here immunoSEQ multiplex PCR was the method, and the copy in TCRdb shows in-frame clones only, minus some. The sample contains about 7,500 clones, none occurring once; about 5.5% lies in the top ten. The input for sequencing was PBMCs, taken after allogeneic stem cell transplant with posttransplant cyclophosphamide. The receptors shown here come from a young adult male patient who received an allogeneic stem cell transplant from an unrelated donor, was CMV-positive, and had acute and chronic GVHD. Some T cells may originate from the graft donor.

This clone was counted ten times or more. This sequence joins TRBV6-5 and TRBJ1-2, with a possible D match to TRBD1 (6 bases). V dropped 6 bases and J dropped 2 bases, with 13 bases sitting between them. The CDR3 length is 14 residues. In germline, CDR1 is MNHEY, CDR2 SVGAGI. The CDR3 sequence is CASSRGGGNYGYTF. DNA for the CDR3: TGTGCCAGCAGCAGAGGGGGGGGAAACTATGGCTACACCTTC.

This clone was recorded at least ten times. The rearrangement links TRBV4-1 to TRBJ1-5, with D perhaps matching TRBD1 (5 bases). V shed 0 bases and J shed 4 bases, with 13 bases lying between them. Germline loops: CDR1 MGHRA, CDR2 YSYEKL. The CDR3 sequence is 16 residues long. In nucleotides, the CDR3 is TGCGCCAGCAGCCAAGATTTAGAGCGGGGGAATCAGCCCCAGCATTTT. Residues: CASSQDLERGNQPQHF.

This clone was picked up many times. The chain uses TRBV7-9 and TRBJ1-2; 8 bases align to TRBD1. Trimming at V came to 5 bases and at J to 7 bases, leaving 3 bases not matched to a gene. CDR3 length equals 12 residues. Germline assignment: CDR1 SEHNR and CDR2 FQNEAQ (reference sequence). The CDR3 DNA is TGTGCCAGCAGCCAGGGGGCTGGTGGCTACACCTTC. Translation: CASSQGAGGYTF.

This clone was seen ten or more times. The chain links TRBV15 to TRBJ2-1, with 9 bases lining up with TRBD1. Germline V gene sequence: CDR1 LNHNV, CDR2 YYDKDF (reference sequence). The CDR3 covers 14 residues. V lost 1 base and J lost 8; bases outside the gene matches: 3. The DNA of the CDR3 is TGTGCCACCAGCAGAGGAGACAGGGGGGATGAGCAGTTCTTC. It encodes CATSRGDRGDEQFF.

The chain joins TRBV7-9 to TRBJ2-5; 8 bases match TRBD2. The germline gives CDR1 SEHNR, CDR2 FQNEAQ (reference sequence). V dropped 5 bases and J dropped 5; count of bases not matched to a gene: 7. The CDR3 totals 14 residues. In DNA form, the CDR3 reads TGTGCCAGCAGCGAACCGGGGGGGCCGGAGACCCAGTACTTC. Its protein product is CASSEPGGPETQYF.

In its sample, this clone was seen many times. V usage is TRBV4-1 and J usage is TRBJ1-5; possibly TRBD1 for D (5 bases). V was pared by 0 bases and J by 2 bases, with 11 bases between. This CDR3 comprises 16 residues. The germline V gene encodes CDR1 MGHRA and CDR2 YSYEKL. The CDR3 DNA reads TGCGCCAGCAGCCAAGAGGGGGGGAATGGCAATCAGCCCCAGCATTTT. Its protein product is CASSQEGGNGNQPQHF.

There are many counts of this clone. The gene calls are TRBV5-6 and TRBJ2-1; D is unclear. The germline V and J ends were trimmed by 3 bases and 10 bases, with 8 bases remaining between them. Germline assignment: CDR1 SGHDT and CDR2 YYEEEE. This CDR3 contains 11 residues. As DNA, the CDR3 is TGTGCCAGCAGCTGGAGTGAAGAGCAGTTCTTC. Protein sequence: CASSWSEEQFF.

This clone was observed at least ten times. The CDR3 nucleotides read TGTGCCAGCAGTTTTAATCCGGGACAGGGTATCGATGAGCAGTTCTTC. It is translated as CASSFNPGQGIDEQFF. The chain joins TRBV6-6 to TRBJ2-1, with 9 nucleotides matching TRBD1. Germline-derived CDR1 and CDR2 are MNHNY and SVGAGI (reference sequence). The junction had 12 bases not matched to a gene; V was cut back by 4 bases and J by 8 bases. This CDR3 is built from 16 residues.

At least ten counts were recorded for this clone. This chain connects TRBV6-5 to TRBJ2-7, with D perhaps TRBD1 (7 bases). This CDR3 has 15 residues. V lost 6 bases and J 0 bases, leaving 15 bases between the germline ends. The germline CDR1 and CDR2 sequences are MNHEY and SVGAGI. The CDR3 sequence: CASREGQMSSYEQYF. CDR3 sequence (DNA): TGTGCCAGCAGGGAGGGACAGATGAGCTCCTACGAGCAGTACTTC.

This clone was observed at least ten times. The chain joins TRBV2 to TRBJ1-6, with no clear D. V lost 7 bases and J lost 0, with 10 bases in between. The germline V gene has CDR1 SNHLY and CDR2 FYNNEI. CDR3 length: 15 residues. The chain's CDR3 is CASTEIDSYNSPLHF. The CDR3 DNA reads TGTGCCAGCACGGAGATAGACTCCTATAATTCACCCCTCCACTTT.

This clone showed up just a few times. The junction differs from germline at one of its ends, possibly a read error. The chain recombines TRBV2 with TRBJ1-2, with D hard to call. CDR1 and CDR2 (germline): SNHLY, FYNNEI. CDR3 length: 15 residues. The CDR3 bases are TGTGCTAGCAGTGAGAGACGGGAGACTAACTATGGCTACACCTTC. Amino acid sequence: CASSERRETNYGYTF.

This clone was picked up many times. The V gene is TRBV2, the J gene TRBJ1-1, with a weak D call TRBD1 (5 bases). The CDR3 has 14 residues. V was shortened by 5 bases and J by 6 bases, with 16 bases between the two germline ends. Germline CDR1 is SNHLY and CDR2 is FYNNEI. DNA for the CDR3: TGTGCCAGCAGTCTGGGACTCTCTAGGGCTGAAGCTTTCTTT. It yields the protein CASSLGLSRAEAFF.

Judged by abundance, this clone is medium-sized. The chain couples TRBV11-2 to TRBJ2-1; the D is unclear. Trimming pared 10 bases from V and 8 bases from J, leaving 12 bases between. The germline CDR1 and CDR2 sequences are SGHAT and FQNNGV. The CDR3 spans 11 residues. This CDR3 is CATRVGDEQFF. The CDR3 region has the DNA TGTGCCACCCGGGTTGGAGATGAGCAGTTCTTC.

This clone was recorded many times. This chain links TRBV7-8 with TRBJ2-5, with TRBD2 matching 7 bases. The V gene end was trimmed by 4 bases and the J gene end by 3 bases; junction bases not matched to a gene: 5. This CDR3 comprises 14 residues. Per germline, CDR1 SGHVS and CDR2 FQNEAQ. CDR3 in DNA: TGTGCCAGCAGCTCAGGACTAGACGAAGAGACCCAGTACTTC. The encoded protein is CASSSGLDEETQYF.

The rearrangement links TRBV11-2 to TRBJ2-5; maybe TRBD2 (5 bases). CDR3 size: 14 residues. V was clipped by 1 base and J by 4 bases, with 10 bases between them. Germline lookup yields CDR1 SGHAT and CDR2 FQNNGV. The DNA of the CDR3 is TGTGCCAGCAGCTTAGGGAGGCAGGCAGAGACCCAGTACTTC. It translates to CASSLGRQAETQYF.

This clone was seen at least ten times. The V gene is TRBV28, the J gene TRBJ1-1; D perhaps matches TRBD1 (5 bases). Trimming shortened V by 6 bases and J by 3 bases, and 14 bases separated the two germline ends. Germline V gives CDR1 MDHEN, CDR2 SYDVKM. The CDR3 runs 14 residues. The CDR3 DNA is TGTGCCAGCAGCATACAGGAGGGGTACACTGAAGCTTTCTTT. Translated, it gives CASSIQEGYTEAFF.